The subject of this entry is one T cell receptor (beta chain). PCR was performed a second time for 7 to 11 cycles using a sample-barcoded 5' primer and a J-beta primer mix. Each cDNA was tagged by a template-switch adaptor containing 12 random nucleotides. TCRdb fed the 5' RACE reads into MiXCR, producing one record per CDR3 protein. Altogether about 770,000 distinct CDR3 sequences are present, under 55% being singletons, with the ten largest covering roughly 18%. Germline lookup yields CDR1 SGHDN and CDR2 FVKESK. The J segment lost 7 bases and the V segment lost 3 bases, leaving 6 bases of the junction unmatched. There are 15 residues in the CDR3. This record comes from a study of blood T cells in healthy people across ages.

This TCR derives from a man between 60 and 75 years old in good health. V usage is TRBV14 and J usage is TRBJ1-4; TRBD1 agrees at 9 bases. The specimen was blood. CDR3 in DNA: TGTGCCAGCAGCCACTGGGACAGGGATAGTGAAAAACTGTTTTTT. This encodes CASSHWDRDSEKLFF. Complete variable domain (other parts from reference TRBV14 and TRBJ1-4): EAGVTQFPSHSVIEKGQTVTLRCDPISGHDNLYWYRRVMGKEIKFLLHFVKESKQDESGMPNNRFLAERTGGTYSTLKVQPAELEDSGVYFCASSHWDRDSEKLFFGSGTQLSVL.